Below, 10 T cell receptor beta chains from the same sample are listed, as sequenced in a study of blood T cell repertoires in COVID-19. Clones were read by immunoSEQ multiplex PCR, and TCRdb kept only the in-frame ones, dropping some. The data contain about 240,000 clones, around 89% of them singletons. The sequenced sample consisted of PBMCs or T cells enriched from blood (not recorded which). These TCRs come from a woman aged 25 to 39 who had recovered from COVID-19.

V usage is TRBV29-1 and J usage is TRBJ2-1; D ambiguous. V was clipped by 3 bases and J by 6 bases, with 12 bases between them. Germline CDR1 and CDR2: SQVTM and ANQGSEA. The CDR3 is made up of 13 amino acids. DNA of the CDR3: TGCAGCGTTGACTCGGTTGGGCCCAATGAGCAGTTCTTC. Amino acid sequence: CSVDSVGPNEQFF.

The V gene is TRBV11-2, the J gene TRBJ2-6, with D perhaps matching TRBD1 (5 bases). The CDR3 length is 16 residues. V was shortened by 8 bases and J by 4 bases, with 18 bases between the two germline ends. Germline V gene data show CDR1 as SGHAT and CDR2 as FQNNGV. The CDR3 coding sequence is TGTGCCAGCCGAGCGAAAGGGGCCTCGGGGGCCAACGTCCTGACTTTC. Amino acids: CASRAKGASGANVLTF. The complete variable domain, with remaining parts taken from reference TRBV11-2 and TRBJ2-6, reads EAGVAQSPRYKIIEKRQSVAFWCNPISGHATLYWYQQILGQGPKLLIQFQNNGVVDDSQLPKDRFSAERLKGVDSTLKIQPAKLEDSAVYLCASRAKGASGANVLTFGAGSRLTVL.

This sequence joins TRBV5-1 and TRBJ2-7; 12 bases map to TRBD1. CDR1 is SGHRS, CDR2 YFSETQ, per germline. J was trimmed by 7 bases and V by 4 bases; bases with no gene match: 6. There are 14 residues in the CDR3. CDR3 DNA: TGCGCCAGCAGCGTCGGGACAGGGGGCAGGGAGCAGTACTTC. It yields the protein CASSVGTGGREQYF.

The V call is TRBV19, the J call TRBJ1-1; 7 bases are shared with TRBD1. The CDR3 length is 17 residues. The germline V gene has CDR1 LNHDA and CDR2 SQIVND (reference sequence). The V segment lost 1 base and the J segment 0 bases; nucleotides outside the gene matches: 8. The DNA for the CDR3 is TGTGCCAGTAGTATAGTTGTGGGACAGAGACTGAACACTGAAGCTTTCTTT. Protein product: CASSIVVGQRLNTEAFF. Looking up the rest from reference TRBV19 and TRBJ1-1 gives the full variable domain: DGGITQSPKYLFRKEGQNVTLSCEQNLNHDAMYWYRQDPGQGLRLIYYSQIVNDFQKGDIAEGYSVSREKKESFPLTVTSAQKNPTAFYLCASSIVVGQRLNTEAFFGQGTRLTVV.

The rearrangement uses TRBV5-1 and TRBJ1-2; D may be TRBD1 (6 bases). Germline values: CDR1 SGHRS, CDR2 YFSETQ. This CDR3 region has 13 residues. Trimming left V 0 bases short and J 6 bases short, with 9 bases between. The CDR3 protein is CASSLGGQNGYTF. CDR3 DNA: TGCGCCAGCAGCTTGGGGGGACAAAATGGCTACACCTTC.

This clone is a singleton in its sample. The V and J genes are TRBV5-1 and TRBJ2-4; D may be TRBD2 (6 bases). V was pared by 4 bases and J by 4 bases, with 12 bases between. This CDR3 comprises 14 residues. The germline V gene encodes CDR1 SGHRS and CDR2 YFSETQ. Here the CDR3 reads CASSPGAGKNIQYF. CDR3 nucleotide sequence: TGCGCCAGCAGCCCTGGGGCGGGGAAAAACATTCAGTACTTC. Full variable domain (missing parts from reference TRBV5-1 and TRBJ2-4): KAGVTQTPRYLIKTRGQQVTLSCSPISGHRSVSWYQQTPGQGLQFLFEYFSETQRNKGNFPGRFSGRQFSNSRSEMNVSTLELGDSALYLCASSPGAGKNIQYFGAGTRLSVL.

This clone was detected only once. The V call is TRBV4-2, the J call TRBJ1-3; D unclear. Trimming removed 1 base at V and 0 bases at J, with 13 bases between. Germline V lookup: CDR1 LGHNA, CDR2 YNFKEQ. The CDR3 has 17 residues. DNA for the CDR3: TGTGCCAGCAGCCAAGTCCTTCTGAGGGACTCTGGAAACACCATATATTTT. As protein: CASSQVLLRDSGNTIYF.

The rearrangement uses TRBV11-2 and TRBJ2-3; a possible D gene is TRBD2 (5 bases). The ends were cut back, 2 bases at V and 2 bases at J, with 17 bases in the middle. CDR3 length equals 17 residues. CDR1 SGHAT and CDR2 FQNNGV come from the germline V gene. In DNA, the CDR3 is TGTGCCAGCAGCTTAAAAGGTGACTACCCAGACACAGATACGCAGTATTTT. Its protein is CASSLKGDYPDTDTQYF.

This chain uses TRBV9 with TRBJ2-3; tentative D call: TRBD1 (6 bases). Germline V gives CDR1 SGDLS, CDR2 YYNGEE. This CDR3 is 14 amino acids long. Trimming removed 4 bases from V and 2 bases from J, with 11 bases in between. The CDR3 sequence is CASSIDRSTDTQYF. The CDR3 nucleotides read TGTGCCAGCAGCATCGACAGGTCCACAGATACGCAGTATTTT.

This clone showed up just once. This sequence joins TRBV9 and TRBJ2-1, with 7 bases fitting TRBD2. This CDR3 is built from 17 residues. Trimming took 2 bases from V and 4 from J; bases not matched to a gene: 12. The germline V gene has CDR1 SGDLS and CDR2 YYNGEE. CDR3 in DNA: TGTGCCAGCAGCGTTGGGCGGGAGCGCCCTTCTTACAATGAGCAGTTCTTC. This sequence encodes CASSVGRERPSYNEQFF.